This T cell receptor beta chain was sequenced in a study of T cell repertoires in cytomegalovirus infection. Overall study: Recently identified HLA-C-restricted CMV epitopes and well-studied HLA-B-restricted CMV epitopes were used by the study.

The sample holds a few counts of this clonotype. Its specificity is unknown. MiXCR was run by TCRdb on the reads, yielding one entry per CDR3 protein. The table includes 350,000 to 400,000 distinct CDR3 sequences, approximately 30% detected once. General study results and limits: Dominant in the ex vivo response were TCR beta clonotypes restricted by HLA-C and specific for CMV. Cumulative public TCR beta family frequency identified CMV carriers with the relevant HLA.

Germline V lookup: CDR1 SGHTA, CDR2 FQGNSA. The CDR3 covers 14 residues. The ends were cut back, 0 bases at V and 8 bases at J, with 13 bases in the middle. The specimen was cultured PBMCs, collected from culture after CMV antigen stimulation. The source of this sequence is a human donor in good health (CMV status not recorded). Some clones in this sample may be carry-over from other donors' samples. The V and J genes are TRBV7-2 and TRBJ2-5, with D possibly being TRBD1 (6 bases). CDR3 amino acids: CASSLAQGTGTQYF. CDR3 in DNA: TGTGCCAGCAGCTTAGCGCAGGGGACGGGAACCCAGTACTTC. Together with reference TRBV7-2 and TRBJ2-5, the CDR3 gives the full variable domain: GAGVSQSPSNKVTEKGKDVELRCDPISGHTALYWYRQSLGQGLEFLIYFQGNSAPDKSGLPSDRFSAERTGGSVSTLTIQRTQQEDSAVYLCASSLAQGTGTQYFGPGTRLLVL.